This T cell receptor beta chain was documented in a study of T cell changes during pregnancy in multiple sclerosis. The method was immunoSEQ multiplex PCR; TCRdb's version includes in-frame clones alone and lacks a portion of them. The profile covers fewer than 80,000 clones, with roughly 92% appearing a single time and 2% taken by the ten largest. This CDR3 spans 14 amino acids. Trimming shortened V by 6 bases and J by 2 bases, and 14 bases separated the two germline ends. The germline CDR1 and CDR2 sequences are SQVTM and ANQGSEA. The chain employs TRBV29-1 and TRBJ2-1; maybe TRBD2 (5 bases). The sequences come from peripheral blood, collected in the third trimester of pregnancy. The TCR comes from a female donor in good health, enrolled as a control in a pregnancy study. The CDR3 DNA follows: TGCAGCGTACTCCGGGGTGGCGCCTACAATGAGCAGTTCTTC. Translated: CSVLRGGAYNEQFF.